Listed below are T cell receptor beta chains from one sample, sequenced in a study of blood T cell repertoires in COVID-19. The repertoire was sequenced with immunoSEQ multiplex PCR; TCRdb's copy has only in-frame clones and lacks some. Of more than 200,000 clones in the sample, 80% to 90% were seen once. The sample taken for sequencing was peripheral blood. The receptor source for this set is a man aged 45-65 years with acute or convalescent COVID-19. CDR3s include the opening cysteine and the closing phenylalanine or tryptophan. The D gene is left open where the match is weak. Size is stated for part of the rows, as once, few or many counts, or as a class when the clone is expanded.

J gene | V gene | D gene | CDR3 length | clone size | CDR3 DNA | CDR3 protein
TRBJ1-4 | TRBV5-1 | . | 14 | . | TGCGCCAGCAGCTTCTCGGACAGCCTGGAAAAACTGTTTTTT | CASSFSDSLEKLFF
TRBJ1-2 | TRBV5-1 | . | 13 | . | TGCGCCAGCAGCTCGCAGGCCAACTATGGCTACACCTTC | CASSSQANYGYTF
TRBJ2-7 | TRBV12-3/TRBV12-4 | . | 12 | . | TGTGCCAGTGGGGGCAGGGTGTACGAGCAGTACTTC | CASGGRVYEQYF
TRBJ1-2 | TRBV3-1/TRBV3-2 | TRBD1 | 15 | . | TGTGCCAGCAGCCAAAGGGGACAGCGGTACTATGGCTACACCTTC | CASSQRGQRYYGYTF
TRBJ2-5 | TRBV5-8 | . | 12 | . | TGTGCCAGCAGCTCCGGCAGGGAGACCCAGTACTTC | CASSSGRETQYF
TRBJ2-4 | TRBV3-1/TRBV3-2 | TRBD1 | 11 | . | TGTGCCAGCAGCCGAGGACAGGGCGAGTACTTC | CASSRGQGEYF
TRBJ1-5 | TRBV5-8 | . | 15 | . | TGTGCCAGCAGCTTGGGACAGCCGGGCGGTCAGCCCCAGCATTTT | CASSLGQPGGQPQHF
TRBJ1-1 | TRBV5-1 | . | 12 | . | TGCGCCAGCAGCACAGACAACACTGAAGCTTTCTTT | CASSTDNTEAFF
TRBJ1-2 | TRBV3-1/TRBV3-2 | TRBD1 | 18 | . | TGTGCCAGCAGCCACCGAAAACCCGGACAGGGGGGATGGTATGGCTACACCTTC | CASSHRKPGQGGWYGYTF
TRBJ1-2 | TRBV29-1 | . | 12 | . | TGCAGCGTTGCAGGGGAGGGCTATGGCTACACCTTC | CSVAGEGYGYTF
TRBJ1-3 | TRBV6-6 | . | 17 | . | TGTGCCAGCAGTCGGGGGGGTACCCCTTTCTCTGGAAACACCATATATTTT | CASSRGGTPFSGNTIYF
TRBJ2-3 | TRBV7-6 | TRBD1 | 16 | . | TGTGCCAGCAGCAGCCGACAGGGGGCAGGCACAGATACGCAGTATTTT | CASSSRQGAGTDTQYF
TRBJ1-5 | TRBV7-2 | . | 16 | . | TGTGCCAGCAGCTTAGACAGCCCTGGAAGCAATCAGCCCCAGCATTTT | CASSLDSPGSNQPQHF
TRBJ2-7 | TRBV5-1 | . | 15 | . | TGCGCCAGCAGCTTGGGGTGGCGGGACCCCTACGAGCAGTACTTC | CASSLGWRDPYEQYF
TRBJ2-5 | TRBV5-1 | . | 15 | . | TGCGCCAGCACCCCGCTCACCAGGTCCCAAGAGACCCAGTACTTC | CASTPLTRSQETQYF
TRBJ1-4 | TRBV2 | . | 15 | . | TGTGCCAGCAGGACCCAGGGTACAACTAATGAAAAACTGTTTTTT | CASRTQGTTNEKLFF
TRBJ2-5 | TRBV6-1 | TRBD1 | 16 | . | TGTGCCAGCAGTGCCCCTGGGACAGGGGCCCAGGAGACCCAGTACTTC | CASSAPGTGAQETQYF
TRBJ2-7 | TRBV7-2 | TRBD1 | 15 | . | TGTGCCAGCAGCTGGACCGGGACAGGGGGCCGAGAGCAGTACTTC | CASSWTGTGGREQYF
TRBJ2-5 | TRBV6-5 | . | 16 | . | TGTGCCAGCAGTTACGGCAGGGGGAGGCTCCAAGAGACCCAGTACTTC | CASSYGRGRLQETQYF
TRBJ1-1 | TRBV28 | . | 13 | . | TGTGCCAGCAGTTTAACACTGAACACTGAAGCTTTCTTT | CASSLTLNTEAFF
TRBJ1-3 | TRBV2 | TRBD1 | 16 | . | TGTGCCAGCAGTGATCGAACAGGGGGCGGTGGAAACACCATATATTTT | CASSDRTGGGGNTIYF
TRBJ2-3 | TRBV6-2/TRBV6-3 | TRBD2 | 16 | . | TGTGCCAGCAGTTCGACTAGCGGGGGACCCACTGGGACGCAGTATTTT | CASSSTSGGPTGTQYF
TRBJ2-2 | TRBV3-1/TRBV3-2 | . | 16 | . | TGTGCCAGCAGCCAGGGGGGAGGCAGGTCTGCCGGGGAGCTGTTTTTT | CASSQGGGRSAGELFF
TRBJ2-3 | TRBV5-1 | TRBD2 | 14 | . | TGCGCCAGCAGCCTAGGACTAGCCACAGATACGCAGTATTTT | CASSLGLATDTQYF
TRBJ1-3 | TRBV7-8 | TRBD1 | 16 | . | TGTGCCAGCAGCTTAATGACAGGGGGCACTGGAAACACCATATATTTT | CASSLMTGGTGNTIYF
TRBJ2-7 | TRBV18 | TRBD1 | 15 | . | TGTGCCAGCTCACGACGGACAGGGGGCATCAACGAGCAGTACTTC | CASSRRTGGINEQYF
TRBJ1-2 | TRBV11-2 | . | 14 | . | TGTGCCAGCAGCTTAGTGGCAGGGGAGCGCGGCTACACCTTC | CASSLVAGERGYTF
TRBJ2-2 | TRBV5-4 | . | 15 | . | TGTGCCAGCAGTCCTGGACAGCGAAACACCGGGGAGCTGTTTTTT | CASSPGQRNTGELFF
TRBJ1-2 | TRBV6-5 | TRBD1 | 13 | . | TGTGCCAGCAGTTATACAGGGGGGATAGGCTACACCTTC | CASSYTGGIGYTF
TRBJ1-4 | TRBV5-4 | TRBD1 | 15 | once | TGTGCCAGCAGCTCTACAGGGGCGGGAAATGAAAAACTGTTTTTT | CASSSTGAGNEKLFF
TRBJ1-3 | TRBV2 | . | 12 | . | TGTGCCAGCAGCGAAAGGAGTAACACCATATATTTT | CASSERSNTIYF